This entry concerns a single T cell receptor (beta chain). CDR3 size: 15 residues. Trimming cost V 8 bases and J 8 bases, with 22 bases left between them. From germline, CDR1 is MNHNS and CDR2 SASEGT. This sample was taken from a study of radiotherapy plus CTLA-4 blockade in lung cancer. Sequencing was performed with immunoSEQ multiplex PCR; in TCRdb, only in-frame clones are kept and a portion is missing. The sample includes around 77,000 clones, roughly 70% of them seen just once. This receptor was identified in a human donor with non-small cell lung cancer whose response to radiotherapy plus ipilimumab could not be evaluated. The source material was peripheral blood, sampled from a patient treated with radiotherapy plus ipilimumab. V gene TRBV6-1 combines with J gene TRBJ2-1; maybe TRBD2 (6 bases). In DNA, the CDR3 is TGTGCCAGCTCGGCACTAGCCGGACTATCCGATGAGCAGTTCTTC. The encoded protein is CASSALAGLSDEQFF.